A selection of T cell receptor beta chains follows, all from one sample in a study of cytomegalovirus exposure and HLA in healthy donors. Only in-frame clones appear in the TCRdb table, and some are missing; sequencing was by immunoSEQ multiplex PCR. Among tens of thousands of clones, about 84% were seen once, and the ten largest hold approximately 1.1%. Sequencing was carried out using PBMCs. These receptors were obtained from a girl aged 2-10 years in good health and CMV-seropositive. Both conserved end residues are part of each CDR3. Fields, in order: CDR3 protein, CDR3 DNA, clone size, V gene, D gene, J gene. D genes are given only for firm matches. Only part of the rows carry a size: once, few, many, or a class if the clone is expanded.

CASSFYRDSTKGEKLFF | TGTGCCAGCAGTTTCTATAGGGACAGTACTAAGGGTGAAAAACTGTTTTTT | once | TRBV28 | TRBD1 | TRBJ1-4
CASSLTSGSYEQYF | TGCGCCAGCAGCTTAACTAGCGGGAGCTACGAGCAGTACTTC | once | TRBV5-1 | TRBD2 | TRBJ2-7
CAISDRTGGFYEQYF | TGTGCCATCAGTGATCGCACAGGGGGCTTCTACGAGCAGTACTTC | few | TRBV10-3 | TRBD1 | TRBJ2-7
CASRITGTGGASGYTF | TGTGCCAGTAGAATTACAGGGACAGGGGGCGCGTCTGGCTACACCTTC | - | TRBV19 | TRBD1 | TRBJ1-2
CASSFAYEQYF | TGTGCCAGCAGCTTCGCCTACGAGCAGTACTTC | few | TRBV7-2 | - | TRBJ2-7
CASSRGPSGSYEQYF | TGCGCCAGCAGCCGAGGGCCTAGCGGATCCTACGAGCAGTACTTC | - | TRBV5-1 | TRBD2 | TRBJ2-7
CASSLGQGSQPQHF | TGTGCCAGTAGTCTCGGACAGGGAAGTCAGCCCCAGCATTTT | - | TRBV19 | TRBD1 | TRBJ1-5
CASSLARDRSLNTEAFF | TGTGCCAGCAGCTTGGCCCGGGACAGGTCCCTGAACACTGAAGCTTTCTTT | - | TRBV5-4 | TRBD1 | TRBJ1-1
CASSSNRGPYEQYF | TGTGCCAGCAGCTCAAACAGGGGACCCTACGAGCAGTACTTC | - | TRBV7-2 | TRBD1 | TRBJ2-7
CASSIAAGAYTF | TGTGCCAGTAGTATAGCGGCAGGGGCATACACCTTC | - | TRBV19 | - | TRBJ1-2
CASSLGYRGPSHEQYF | TGTGCCAGCAGCTTGGGGTACAGGGGGCCTTCCCACGAGCAGTACTTC | few | TRBV5-6 | TRBD1 | TRBJ2-7
CASSLAGQGDSYEQYF | TGCGCCAGCAGCTTGGCCGGACAGGGAGACTCCTACGAGCAGTACTTC | - | TRBV5-1 | TRBD1 | TRBJ2-7
CASRQRWIQINEQFF | TGTGCCAGCAGACAACGGTGGATACAGATCAATGAGCAGTTCTTC | once | TRBV28 | - | TRBJ2-1
CASSQDRGTHPRRLFF | TGTGCCAGCAGCCAAGATCGGGGGACTCACCCAAGGCGGCTGTTTTTT | - | TRBV14 | - | TRBJ2-2
CASSLGSEQFF | TGTGCCAGCAGTTTAGGGAGCGAGCAGTTCTTC | - | TRBV27 | - | TRBJ2-1
CSAIQGFNQPQHF | TGCAGCGCAATACAGGGGTTCAATCAGCCCCAGCATTTT | - | TRBV29-1 | TRBD1 | TRBJ1-5
CASSAMTSGAYNEQFF | TGTGCCAGCAGTGCCATGACTAGCGGGGCTTACAATGAGCAGTTCTTC | - | TRBV6-4 | TRBD2 | TRBJ2-1
CASSVGLGHEAFF | TGTGCCAGCAGCGTAGGGTTGGGGCATGAAGCTTTCTTT | - | TRBV9 | - | TRBJ1-1
CATELSSGRARETQYF | TGTGCCACCGAACTGTCTAGCGGGAGGGCCCGAGAGACCCAGTACTTC | - | TRBV15 | TRBD2 | TRBJ2-5
CASSRQLAGAGELFF | TGTGCCAGCAGTCGCCAACTAGCGGGAGCCGGGGAGCTGTTTTTT | few | TRBV6-5 | TRBD2 | TRBJ2-2
CAIALKGITDTQYF | TGTGCCATAGCGCTGAAGGGAATCACAGATACGCAGTATTTT | - | TRBV28 | - | TRBJ2-3
CASSVGAQVSGANVLTF | TGTGCCAGCAGCGTAGGTGCACAAGTCTCTGGGGCCAACGTCCTGACTTTC | once | TRBV9 | - | TRBJ2-6
CASSQERGAGGKETQYF | TGTGCCAGCAGCCAAGAGAGGGGGGCAGGGGGCAAAGAGACCCAGTACTTC | - | TRBV4-2 | TRBD1 | TRBJ2-5
CASSSGSTYEQYF | TGTGCCAGCAGTTCGGGGTCCACCTACGAGCAGTACTTC | - | TRBV27 | - | TRBJ2-7
CASWALDYGYTF | TGTGCCAGCTGGGCGCTGGACTATGGCTACACCTTC | - | TRBV6-1 | - | TRBJ1-2
CSSSLLPGEAFF | TGTTCCAGCAGCTTACTTCCGGGGGAAGCTTTCTTT | - | TRBV7-9 | - | TRBJ1-1
CAIRQISSYEQYF | TGTGCCATCCGACAGATTAGCTCCTACGAGCAGTACTTC | - | TRBV10-3 | - | TRBJ2-7
CASSSIDRGNYGYTF | TGTGCCAGCAGCTCGATAGACAGGGGTAACTATGGCTACACCTTC | - | TRBV7-9 | TRBD1 | TRBJ1-2
CASSLGGQGNQPQHF | TGCGCCAGCAGCTTGGGCGGGCAGGGCAATCAGCCCCAGCATTTT | - | TRBV5-1 | - | TRBJ1-5
CASHGSGNTIYF | TGTGCCAGCCATGGGAGTGGAAACACCATATATTTT | - | TRBV28 | - | TRBJ1-3
CASSLAGQPQHF | TGTGCCAGCAGCTTGGCGGGTCAGCCCCAGCATTTT | - | TRBV5-6 | - | TRBJ1-5
CSAGRAEQFF | TGCAGTGCTGGGAGGGCTGAGCAGTTCTTC | - | TRBV20-1 | TRBD2 | TRBJ2-1
CASSSQMVTGPSPQETQYF | TGTGCCAGCAGCTCCCAGATGGTTACAGGGCCAAGCCCGCAAGAGACCCAGTACTTC | - | TRBV7-9 | - | TRBJ2-5
CASSIGAQVLCF | TGTGCCAGTAGTATTGGGGCACAGGTTCTATGCTTT | - | TRBV19 | - | TRBJ1-3
CSASTGVGAFF | TGCAGTGCTAGTACAGGGGTTGGAGCTTTCTTT | - | TRBV20-1 | TRBD1 | TRBJ1-1
CASSPIEYKETQYF | TGCGCCAGCAGTCCCATTGAATACAAAGAGACCCAGTACTTC | - | TRBV5-1 | - | TRBJ2-5
CASSLGQGRGYTF | TGTGCCAGCAGCTTAGGACAGGGGAGAGGCTACACCTTC | - | TRBV7-8 | TRBD1 | TRBJ1-2
CAISRTSGGSYEQYF | TGTGCCATCAGTCGGACTAGCGGAGGCTCCTACGAGCAGTACTTC | - | TRBV10-3 | TRBD2 | TRBJ2-7
CSVLLTDGYTF | TGCAGCGTTCTGCTGACAGATGGCTACACCTTC | - | TRBV29-1 | - | TRBJ1-2
CASSHAQEVSGNYEQYF | TGCGCCAGCAGCCATGCGCAGGAGGTTAGCGGCAACTACGAGCAGTACTTC | - | TRBV4-1 | - | TRBJ2-7
CASSAYRVVGEKLFF | TGCGCCAGCAGCGCCTACAGGGTAGTGGGTGAAAAACTGTTTTTT | - | TRBV4-1 | - | TRBJ1-4
CASSYSPSGGNTEAFF | TGTGCCAGCAGTTACTCGCCGTCGGGTGGGAACACTGAAGCTTTCTTT | - | TRBV6-5 | - | TRBJ1-1
CASTSGSAHNEQFF | TGTGCCAGCACTAGCGGGAGTGCACACAATGAGCAGTTCTTC | - | TRBV27 | TRBD2 | TRBJ2-1
CAWSVHSKGYTF | TGTGCCTGGAGTGTCCACAGTAAAGGCTACACCTTC | - | TRBV30 | - | TRBJ1-2
CASSKAGSADTQYF | TGCGCCAGCAGCAAAGCAGGGTCCGCAGATACGCAGTATTTT | - | TRBV5-1 | - | TRBJ2-3
CASSPRGGRQDTQYF | TGTGCCAGCAGCCCTCGGGGCGGGAGACAAGATACGCAGTATTTT | - | TRBV2 | TRBD2 | TRBJ2-3
CASSFIRSSYGYTF | TGTGCCAGCAGCTTTATCCGGAGCTCCTATGGCTACACCTTC | - | TRBV28 | - | TRBJ1-2
CASSSPGFPTSGELFF | TGTGCCAGCAGTTCCCCGGGATTCCCGACTTCCGGGGAGCTGTTTTTT | - | TRBV28 | - | TRBJ2-2
CAISRTGSIDEQYF | TGTGCCATCAGTCGGACAGGGAGTATCGACGAGCAGTACTTC | - | TRBV10-3 | TRBD1 | TRBJ2-7
CASSPPGTGREQYF | TGTGCCAGCTCACCACCGGGGACAGGGCGAGAGCAGTACTTC | - | TRBV18 | TRBD1 | TRBJ2-7
CASSLGASGRDTQYF | TGTGCCAGCAGCTTAGGGGCTAGCGGGAGAGATACGCAGTATTTT | - | TRBV7-9 | TRBD2 | TRBJ2-3
CASSRNLGGAGDEQYF | TGTGCCAGCAGCCGCAATTTGGGGGGGGCCGGAGACGAGCAGTACTTC | - | TRBV5-8 | - | TRBJ2-7
CASTGPVPEAFF | TGTGCCAGTACAGGGCCGGTGCCTGAAGCTTTCTTT | - | TRBV19 | - | TRBJ1-1
CASSQKAGYSQRSNTEAFF | TGCGCCAGCAGCCAAAAAGCTGGGTACAGCCAAAGGTCGAACACTGAAGCTTTCTTT | - | TRBV4-1 | - | TRBJ1-1
CASRAGTSGTDTQYF | TGCGCCAGCAGAGCCGGGACTAGCGGCACAGATACGCAGTATTTT | few | TRBV10-1 | TRBD2 | TRBJ2-3
CASSIGQGGSKNIQYF | TGCGCCAGCAGCATAGGACAGGGTGGCTCAAAAAACATTCAGTACTTC | - | TRBV5-1 | TRBD1 | TRBJ2-4
CSGRLAGVYQETQYF | TGCAGCGGACGACTAGCGGGAGTGTACCAAGAGACCCAGTACTTC | once | TRBV29-1 | TRBD2 | TRBJ2-5